The next 20 T cell receptor beta chains were all read from a single sample in a study of graft-versus-host responses after intestinal transplantation. Their target antigens are unknown. This table comes from immunoSEQ multiplex PCR, and its TCRdb copy is limited to in-frame clones, with some not included. Of 80,000 to 95,000 clones detected, approximately 90% appear once; the ten largest clones hold roughly 5.5%. The input for sequencing was unstimulated CD8+ T cells sorted from spleen or lymph node cells, taken before intestinal transplant. These receptors were obtained from a human donor who received an intestinal transplant.

The J gene is TRBJ2-2, the V gene TRBV29-1; 12 bases line up with TRBD2. There are 15 residues in the CDR3. In germline, CDR1 is SQVTM, CDR2 ANQGSEA. Germline trimming cut 2 bases from V and 6 bases from J; bases unmatched to any gene: 4. The DNA for the CDR3 is TGCAGCGTTGAACTAGCGGGAGGGCTTTCCGGGGAGCTGTTTTTT. It specifies CSVELAGGLSGELFF.

V gene TRBV25-1 combines with J gene TRBJ2-1, with D maybe TRBD1 (5 bases). The CDR3 totals 16 residues. Looked up from germline, CDR1 is MGHDK and CDR2 is SYGVNS. V was clipped by 2 bases and J by 0 bases, with 11 bases between them. The CDR3 nucleotides are TGTGCCAGCAGTGAAACCAGGGTGAGCTCCTACAATGAGCAGTTCTTC. Its protein product is CASSETRVSSYNEQFF.

The chain recombines TRBV28 with TRBJ2-5; D gene unclear. The CDR3 contains 13 residues. The V gene lost 4 bases and the J gene lost 0 bases, with 6 bases spanning the gap. Per the germline V gene, CDR1 is MDHEN and CDR2 is SYDVKM. CDR3 residues: CASSSANQETQYF. As DNA, the CDR3 is TGTGCCAGCAGTTCCGCCAACCAAGAGACCCAGTACTTC.

This rearrangement joins TRBV15 to TRBJ2-7, with 12 bases fitting TRBD2. CDR3 length: 16 residues. The V segment lost 5 bases and the J segment 3 bases; nucleotides outside the gene matches: 8. The germline V gene has CDR1 LNHNV and CDR2 YYDKDF (reference sequence). In nucleotides, the CDR3 is TGTGCCACCAGCGAACATCTGACTAGCGGGGGCTACGAGCAGTACTTC. It encodes CATSEHLTSGGYEQYF.

The chain has TRBV9 and TRBJ2-6; tentatively, D is TRBD1 or TRBD2 (6 bases each). Trimming took 4 bases from V and 2 from J, leaving 16 bases between them. The CDR3 has 17 residues. The germline V gene encodes CDR1 SGDLS and CDR2 YYNGEE. The CDR3 spells CASSFNPGEAGANVLTF. In nucleotides, the CDR3 is TGTGCCAGCAGCTTCAACCCAGGGGAGGCTGGGGCCAACGTCCTGACTTTC.

The chain employs TRBV7-3 and TRBJ2-2, with D possibly matching TRBD1 (5 bases). Germline lookup yields CDR1 SGHTA and CDR2 FQGTGA. Trimming pared 2 bases from V and 4 bases from J, leaving 11 bases between. The CDR3 contains 15 residues. This CDR3 reads CASSLSGSTTGELFF. CDR3 in DNA: TGTGCCAGCAGCTTATCAGGGTCGACCACCGGGGAGCTGTTTTTT.

The J gene is TRBJ2-6, the V gene TRBV12-5, with D perhaps being TRBD1 or TRBD2 (5 bases each). Germline lookup yields CDR1 LGHNT and CDR2 FRNRAP. Trimming took 4 bases from V and 2 from J, leaving 18 bases between them. The CDR3 runs 18 residues. In nucleotides, the CDR3 is TGTGCTAGTGGTTCGGGGTTGAGAGGGGCAGCTGGGGCCAACGTCCTGACTTTC. It translates to CASGSGLRGAAGANVLTF.

The chain links TRBV7-9 to TRBJ1-6; D remains ambiguous. This CDR3 has 15 amino acids. From germline, CDR1 is SEHNR and CDR2 FQNEAQ (reference sequence). V lost 1 base and J lost 10, with 14 bases in between. This chain's CDR3 is CASSLGTEGSSPLHF. The CDR3 DNA reads TGTGCCAGCAGCTTAGGTACCGAAGGATCGTCACCCCTCCACTTT. The complete variable domain, with remaining parts taken from reference TRBV7-9 and TRBJ1-6, reads DTGVSQNPRHKITKRGQNVTFRCDPISEHNRLYWYRQTLGQGPEFLTYFQNEAQLEKSRLLSDRFSAERPKGSFSTLEIQRTEQGDSAMYLCASSLGTEGSSPLHFGNGTRLTVT.

The J gene is TRBJ2-1, the V gene TRBV11-1; tentative D call: TRBD1 (6 bases). Germline CDR1 SGHAT, CDR2 FQDESV (reference sequence). Trimming took off 7 bases at V and 4 bases at J, with 17 bases between the two ends. The CDR3 is 15 amino acids. The CDR3 loop is CASTLRLGAYNEQFF. The CDR3 nucleotides read TGTGCCAGCACCCTTCGTTTGGGGGCTTACAATGAGCAGTTCTTC.

The chain is built from TRBV5-6 and TRBJ2-1; no firm D call. The CDR3 length is 14 residues. The germline CDR1 and CDR2 sequences are SGHDT and YYEEEE. The V end was cut by 4 bases, the J end by 4 bases, with 12 bases between. DNA of the CDR3: TGTGCCAGCAGCGGGCCGGAGAGTTACAATGAGCAGTTCTTC. Amino acids: CASSGPESYNEQFF.

The rearrangement uses TRBV27 and TRBJ1-4; 7 bases are shared with TRBD1. CDR3 length: 14 amino acids. V was clipped by 0 bases and J by 5 bases; unmatched bases: 0. Germline CDR1 reads MNHEY; CDR2 reads SMNVEV (reference sequence). As DNA, the CDR3 is TGTGCCAGCAGTTTATCGACAGGGAATGAAAAACTGTTTTTT. This encodes CASSLSTGNEKLFF.

This clone has just one count. The chain links TRBV9 to TRBJ2-2; D unresolved. The CDR3 extends over 13 amino acids. CDR1 and CDR2 (germline): SGDLS, YYNGEE. Trimming shortened V by 4 bases and J by 7 bases, and 11 bases separated the two germline ends. CDR3 sequence reads: CASSLTSDGELFF. The CDR3 DNA sequence: TGTGCCAGCAGCCTAACCAGTGACGGGGAGCTGTTTTTT.

The chain is built from TRBV29-1 and TRBJ2-5; 8 bases line up with TRBD2. Germline trimming cut 4 bases from V and 6 bases from J; bases unmatched to any gene: 10. CDR3 size: 14 residues. From germline, CDR1 is SQVTM and CDR2 ANQGSEA. In nucleotides, the CDR3 is TGCAGCGTTGTGGGACTAGAGTCTCTGAAGACCCAGTACTTC. It translates to CSVVGLESLKTQYF.

This clone was seen only once. The chain employs TRBV2 and TRBJ1-2; D is uncertain. V was cut by 4 bases and J by 10 bases, with 7 bases left in between. The CDR3 loop spans 10 amino acids. CDR1 and CDR2 (germline): SNHLY, FYNNEI. The CDR3 DNA sequence: TGTGCCAGCAGTGGCCTGTACTACACCTTC. It is translated as CASSGLYYTF.

The CDR3 DNA follows: TGTGCCAGCAGCTCCACCGACATGCCCGGGACCCAGTACTTC. Encoded protein: CASSSTDMPGTQYF. The chain recombines TRBV11-2 with TRBJ2-5; D is ambiguous. The CDR3 loop spans 14 amino acids. CDR1 and CDR2 (germline): SGHAT, FQNNGV. The ends were cut back, 4 bases at V and 7 bases at J, with 16 bases in the middle.

The chain carries TRBV9 and TRBJ1-2; 7 nucleotides match TRBD1. Germline CDR1 and CDR2: SGDLS and YYNGEE. This CDR3 is 15 amino acids long. V was clipped by 2 bases and J by 0 bases; unmatched bases: 4. The CDR3 DNA sequence: TGTGCCAGCAGCGTCTCGACAGGGTCTAACTATGGCTACACCTTC. It codes for CASSVSTGSNYGYTF. Full variable domain (outside the CDR3, taken from reference TRBV9 and TRBJ1-2): DSGVTQTPKHLITATGQRVTLRCSPRSGDLSVYWYQQSLDQGLQFLIQYYNGEERAKGNILERFSAQQFPDLHSELNLSSLELGDSALYFCASSVSTGSNYGYTFGSGTRLTVV.

The chain couples TRBV10-2 to TRBJ1-2, with D hard to call. The length of the CDR3 is 12 residues. V was shortened by 3 bases and J by 5 bases, with 7 bases between the two germline ends. Per germline, CDR1 WSHSY and CDR2 SAAADI. This chain's CDR3 is CASSDMGYGYTF. The CDR3 DNA sequence: TGCGCCAGCAGTGACATGGGGTATGGCTACACCTTC.

This chain links TRBV6-5 with TRBJ2-3, with TRBD1 identical over 8 bases. The CDR3 length is 15 residues. Trimming removed 5 bases from V and 1 base from J; junction bases left unmatched: 5. Germline loops: CDR1 MNHEY, CDR2 SVGAGI. The CDR3 loop reads CASSQGAQGTDTQYF. Written as DNA, the CDR3 is TGTGCCAGCAGTCAGGGGGCGCAGGGCACAGATACGCAGTATTTT.

This chain uses TRBV2 with TRBJ1-2; 9 nucleotides align to TRBD1. The CDR3 covers 11 residues. CDR1 is SNHLY and CDR2 is FYNNEI in the germline V gene. Trimming removed 10 bases from V and 6 bases from J; junction bases left unmatched: 3. CDR3 sequence: CATGQGNGYTF. The CDR3 coding sequence is TGTGCCACCGGACAGGGGAATGGCTACACCTTC. The full variable domain, its missing parts supplied by reference TRBV2 and TRBJ1-2, is EPEVTQTPSHQVTQMGQEVILRCVPISNHLYFYWYRQILGQKVEFLVSFYNNEISEKSEIFDDQFSVERPDGSNFTLKIRSTKLEDSAMYFCATGQGNGYTFGSGTRLTVV.

V usage is TRBV27 and J usage is TRBJ1-2; tentatively, D is TRBD1 (5 bases). Trimming stripped 3 bases from V and 5 bases from J, with 13 bases between. Germline V gene data show CDR1 as MNHEY and CDR2 as SMNVEV (reference sequence). The CDR3 totals 14 residues. Written as DNA, the CDR3 is TGTGCCAGCAGTTTGCAGGGCCCAGCTTATGGCTACACCTTC. Its translation: CASSLQGPAYGYTF.